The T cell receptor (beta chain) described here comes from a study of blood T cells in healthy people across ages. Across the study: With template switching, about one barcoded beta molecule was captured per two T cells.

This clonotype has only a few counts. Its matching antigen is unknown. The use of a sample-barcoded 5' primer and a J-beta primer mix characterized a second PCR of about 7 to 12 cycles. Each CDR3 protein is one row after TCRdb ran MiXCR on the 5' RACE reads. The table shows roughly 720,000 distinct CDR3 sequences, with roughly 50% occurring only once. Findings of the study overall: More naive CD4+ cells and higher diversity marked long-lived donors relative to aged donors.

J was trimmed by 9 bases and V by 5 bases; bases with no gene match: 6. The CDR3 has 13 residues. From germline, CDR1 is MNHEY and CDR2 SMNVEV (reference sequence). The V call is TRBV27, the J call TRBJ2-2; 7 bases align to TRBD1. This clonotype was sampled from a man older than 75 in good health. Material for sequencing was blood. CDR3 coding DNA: TGTGCCAGCAGTACGACAGGGAACCGGGAGCTGTTTTTT. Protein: CASSTTGNRELFF.